Listed below are T cell receptor beta chains from one sample, sequenced in a study of blood T cell repertoires in COVID-19. Libraries were prepared by immunoSEQ multiplex PCR; TCRdb keeps only in-frame clonotypes and omits some of them. The sample contains approximately 120,000 clones, about 80% of which appear only once. What was sequenced was peripheral blood. These receptors all come from a man aged 55 to 70 with acute or convalescent COVID-19. The CDR3 runs from the conserved cysteine through the conserved F or W. A D gene is named only where the DNA matches it firmly. Only part of the rows carry a size: once, few, many, or a class if the clone is expanded.

J | V | D | size | length | DNA | CDR3
TRBJ2-6 | TRBV19 | - | - | 21 | TGTGCCAGTAGTATAGAATTCTTGGGTTTTCGGCGGCGCTCTGGGGCCAACGTCCTGACTTTC | CASSIEFLGFRRRSGANVLTF
TRBJ1-2 | TRBV5-1 | - | - | 14 | TGCGCCAGCAGCTTGACGGGATTCGACTATGGCTACACCTTC | CASSLTGFDYGYTF
TRBJ2-1 | TRBV14 | - | few | 16 | TGTGCCAGCAGCCAACTGGGGGCAGCCTCTGTGGATGAGCAGTTCTTC | CASSQLGAASVDEQFF
TRBJ1-2 | TRBV10-3 | TRBD1 | - | 13 | TGTGCCACCACCGGGACAGCTAACTATGGCTACACCTTC | CATTGTANYGYTF
TRBJ2-7 | TRBV6-1 | - | - | 11 | TGTGCCAGCAGTGACCTGAGGGAGCAGTACTTC | CASSDLREQYF
TRBJ2-7 | TRBV3-1/TRBV3-2 | TRBD2 | - | 17 | TGTGCCAGCAGCCGTGGACTAGCGGGGACGCGTCCCTACGAGCAGTACTTC | CASSRGLAGTRPYEQYF
TRBJ2-1 | TRBV5-8 | - | - | 15 | TGTGCCAGCAGCTTGGGTTACAGCTCCTACAATGAGCAGTTCTTC | CASSLGYSSYNEQFF
TRBJ2-1 | TRBV4-1 | - | few | 17 | TGCGCCAGCAGCCCCAGAGGACTTCTGAGCTCCTACAATGAGCAGTTCTTC | CASSPRGLLSSYNEQFF
TRBJ1-6 | TRBV21-1 | - | few | 17 | TGTGCCAGCAGCGGGCCGGACAGGGAAACCTATAATTCACCCCTCCACTTT | CASSGPDRETYNSPLHF
TRBJ2-3 | TRBV15 | - | - | 14 | TGTGCCACCAGCAGAGAATTAGACACAGATACGCAGTATTTT | CATSRELDTDTQYF
TRBJ2-7 | TRBV3-1/TRBV3-2 | TRBD1 | - | 15 | TGTGCCAGCAGCCAAGTGGGACAGGGCCCCTACGAGCAGTACTTC | CASSQVGQGPYEQYF
TRBJ2-6 | TRBV19 | - | - | 16 | TGTGCCATCCGACAGGAGAGTAGCTCTGGGGCCAACGTCCTGACTTTC | CAIRQESSSGANVLTF
TRBJ1-2 | TRBV6-5 | TRBD1 | - | 13 | TGTGCCAGCAGAACCTCCACAGGGGTGCGTTACACCTTC | CASRTSTGVRYTF
TRBJ2-7 | TRBV4-1 | TRBD2 | - | 15 | TGCGCCAGCAGCCAAGTGGGAGCGGGAGTGAACGAGCAGTACTTC | CASSQVGAGVNEQYF
TRBJ1-2 | TRBV5-1 | - | - | 17 | TGCGCCAGCAGCTTGTTGAGTAACCCTCAGACAGGTCGGGGCTACACCTTC | CASSLLSNPQTGRGYTF
TRBJ1-5 | TRBV30 | - | once | 17 | TGTGCCTGGAGTCCGAATCTGGGCCCTGAGGCGGGTCAGCCCCAGCATTTT | CAWSPNLGPEAGQPQHF
TRBJ1-1 | TRBV15 | - | few | 13 | TGTGCCACCAGCAGGCAGGTTACCCGTGAAGCTTTCTTT | CATSRQVTREAFF
TRBJ1-1 | TRBV6-5 | - | - | 15 | TGTGCCAGCAGTTACTCAGGCAGAGGTAACACTGAAGCTTTCTTT | CASSYSGRGNTEAFF
TRBJ2-4 | TRBV27 | - | - | 15 | TGTGCCAGCAGTTCCTGGACGGACTCCCTAAACATTCAGTACTTC | CASSSWTDSLNIQYF
TRBJ1-1 | TRBV7-9 | - | - | 13 | TGTGCCAGCAGCTTACAGGGAGGCACTGAAGCTTTCTTT | CASSLQGGTEAFF
TRBJ2-7 | TRBV30 | - | - | 14 | TGTGCCTGGAGGCTACAGGCCACAGGGAACGAGCAGTACTTC | CAWRLQATGNEQYF
TRBJ2-1 | TRBV7-8 | - | few | 16 | TGTGCCAGCAGCCCCCCCAGGGCCCTCTCCTACAATGAGCAGTTCTTC | CASSPPRALSYNEQFF
TRBJ2-3 | TRBV19 | - | once | 15 | TGTGCCAGTAGTATTCTACCCCGCCCCACAGATACGCAGTATTTT | CASSILPRPTDTQYF
TRBJ2-3 | TRBV3-1/TRBV3-2 | TRBD2 | - | 15 | TGTGCCAGCAGCCAAGACCCCAGGGAGGGCTATACGCAGTATTTT | CASSQDPREGYTQYF
TRBJ1-4 | TRBV4-1 | - | - | 14 | TGCGCCAGCAGCCTCAAGCCCGTGAGTGAAAAACTGTTTTTT | CASSLKPVSEKLFF
TRBJ2-1 | TRBV19 | TRBD2 | - | 19 | TGTGCCAGTAGTAGAACCGGGACTAGCGGGAAGAGCTCCTACAATGAGCAGTTCTTC | CASSRTGTSGKSSYNEQFF
TRBJ2-3 | TRBV6-5 | - | - | 15 | TGTGCCAGCAGTTACTCGGGCGGGACAGCAGATACGCAGTATTTT | CASSYSGGTADTQYF